The clone carrying this T cell receptor (beta chain) was seen repeatedly, ten times or more. After removal of 4 bases from V and 4 bases from J, the junction contained 5 bases not matched to a gene. The V gene's germline CDR1 is SGHTA and CDR2 FQGNSA. The length of the CDR3 is 14 residues. The sample belongs to a study of T-cell reconstitution after alpha-beta-depleted transplantation in children. Preparation of the TCRbeta library involved a method that used unique molecular identifiers. MiXCR, run by TCRdb on the PCR reads, gives a single entry per CDR3 protein. Of around 200,000 distinct CDR3 sequences listed, less than 8% are singletons.

V is TRBV7-2 and J is TRBJ2-5, with 8 bases aligning to TRBD1. The sequences come from PBMCs from the stem cell graft donor, collected from the stem cell graft. The clonotype comes from a human donor who donated a stem cell graft to a child with Wiskott-Aldrich syndrome. This CDR3 is CASSSWTGRETQYF. The CDR3, as DNA: TGTGCCAGCAGCTCCTGGACAGGGAGAGAGACCCAGTACTTC.